The subject of this entry is one T cell receptor beta chain. The CDR3 runs 15 residues. Looked up from germline, CDR1 is SNHLY and CDR2 is FYNNEI. V trimming: 2 bases; J trimming: 6 bases; junction bases outside the gene matches: 4. The data belong to a study of blood T cell repertoires in COVID-19. Whole-study context: The origin of the acute and convalescent COVID-19 samples was the United States, Italy and Spain. PBMCs, B-cell-depleted T cells, or T cells provided the cDNA or gDNA that made up the material.

Original handling: Estimation of nucleated cell counts was performed using reference gene primer amplification. Using immunoSEQ multiplex PCR, the repertoire was profiled, and TCRdb retains in-frame clones only, with some absent. The DNA was the basis for D and trimming; V, J and clone size are from that table. The sample lists about 120,000 clones; 79% were seen once. Sequences were obtained from peripheral blood. The TCR comes from an elderly woman with acute or convalescent COVID-19. This chain links TRBV2 with TRBJ1-5; 10 bases map to TRBD1. This chain's CDR3 is CASSERQGAGQPQHF. CDR3 coding DNA: TGTGCCAGCAGTGAAAGACAGGGGGCAGGTCAGCCCCAGCATTTT.